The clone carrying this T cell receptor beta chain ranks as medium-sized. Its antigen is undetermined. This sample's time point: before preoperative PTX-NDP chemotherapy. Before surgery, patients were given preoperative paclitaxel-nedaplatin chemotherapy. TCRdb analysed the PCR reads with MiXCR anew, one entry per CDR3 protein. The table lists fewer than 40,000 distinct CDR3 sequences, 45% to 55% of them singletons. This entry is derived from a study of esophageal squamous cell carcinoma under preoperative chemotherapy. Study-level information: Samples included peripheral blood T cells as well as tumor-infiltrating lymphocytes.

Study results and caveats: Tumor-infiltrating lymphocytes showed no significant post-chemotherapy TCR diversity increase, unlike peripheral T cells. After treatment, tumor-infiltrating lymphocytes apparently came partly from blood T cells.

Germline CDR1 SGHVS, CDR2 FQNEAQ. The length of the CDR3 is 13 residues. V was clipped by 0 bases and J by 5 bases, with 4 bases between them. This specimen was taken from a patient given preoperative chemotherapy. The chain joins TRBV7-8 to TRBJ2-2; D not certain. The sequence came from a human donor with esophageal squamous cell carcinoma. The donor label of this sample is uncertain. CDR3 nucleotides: TGTGCCAGCAGCTTAGCAAAGACCGGGGAGCTGTTTTTT. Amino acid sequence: CASSLAKTGELFF.